This T cell receptor (beta chain) was recovered during a study of monozygotic twins with inflammatory bowel disease. TCRdb reanalyzed the 5' RACE reads, giving one entry per CDR3 protein sequence and no DNA. This table lists around 410,000 distinct CDR3 sequences. Specimen: blood. The TCR originated in a human donor with ulcerative colitis or Crohn's disease, or a healthy co-twin of an affected twin (not recorded which).

This CDR3 is CASSLAGGQYNEQFF. The chain couples TRBV7-2 to TRBJ2-1; the D gene TCRdb calls, TRBD1, cannot be checked with no DNA. The CDR3 spans 15 residues. Germline V gene data show CDR1 as SGHTA and CDR2 as FQGNSA.